Below are 20 T cell receptor beta chains sequenced from a single sample in a study of blood T cell repertoires in COVID-19. Produced via immunoSEQ multiplex PCR; TCRdb's table is partial and in-frame only. Of 110,000 to 150,000 clones in the sample, just under 80% were seen once. The sequenced sample was peripheral blood. Receptors originate from an older woman with acute or convalescent COVID-19.

This chain uses TRBV6-5 with TRBJ1-2; D might be TRBD1 (5 bases). Germline lookup yields CDR1 MNHEY and CDR2 SVGAGI. V was pared by 8 bases and J by 5 bases, with 12 bases between. The CDR3 consists of 12 residues. The chain's CDR3 is CASSWGEYGYTF. The CDR3 nucleotides read TGTGCCAGCTCCTGGGGGGAGTATGGCTACACCTTC.

The chain couples TRBV20-1 to TRBJ1-1, with a tentative D call TRBD1 (6 bases). Germline loops: CDR1 DFQATT, CDR2 SNEGSKA (reference sequence). The CDR3 covers 11 residues. V lost 3 bases to trimming and J lost 8 bases, with 10 bases between them. CDR3 nucleotide sequence: TGCAGTGCTAGCATCAGGGGCGAAGCTTTCTTT. Its protein product is CSASIRGEAFF.

The J gene is TRBJ2-7, the V gene TRBV28; TRBD2 matches at 11 bases. This CDR3 region has 20 residues. Germline V CDR1 and CDR2: MDHEN, SYDVKM. The V and J ends lost 6 bases and 3 bases, in that order; junction bases with no gene match: 22. CDR3: CASRIGSYRTGTSGNYEQYF. DNA for the CDR3: TGTGCCAGCAGGATCGGGAGTTACCGAACCGGGACTAGCGGAAACTACGAGCAGTACTTC.

J is TRBJ1-3 and V is TRBV5-1; 8 nucleotides align to TRBD1. The CDR3 spans 17 residues. CDR1 and CDR2 from the germline V gene are SGHRS and YFSETQ. With V trimmed by 3 bases and J by 0 bases, 8 bases remained unmatched. CDR3 DNA: TGCGCCAGCAGCTACTCCGGGACAGGTGTCTCTGGAAACACCATATATTTT. As protein: CASSYSGTGVSGNTIYF.

This chain links TRBV6-1 with TRBJ2-3, with 10 bases that match TRBD2. Germline assignment: CDR1 MNHNS and CDR2 SASEGT. This CDR3 is built from 17 residues. V shed 4 bases and J 0 bases; nucleotides not matched to a gene: 7. DNA for the CDR3: TGTGCCAGCAGTGCTAGGACTAGCGGAATTAGCACAGATACGCAGTATTTT. Protein sequence: CASSARTSGISTDTQYF.

The V gene is TRBV29-1, the J gene TRBJ1-4; 7 bases align to TRBD1. Losses at the gene ends were 3 bases for V and 7 bases for J; bases not matched to a gene: 8. CDR3 length: 14 residues. CDR1 and CDR2 (germline): SQVTM, ANQGSEA. The CDR3 protein is CSVDSGGVSEKLFF. DNA of the CDR3: TGCAGCGTTGATTCAGGGGGTGTCAGTGAAAAACTGTTTTTT.

The V and J genes are TRBV30 and TRBJ1-5; D remains unclear. Trimming removed 2 bases from V and 2 bases from J, with 10 bases in between. CDR1 is GTSNPN and CDR2 is SVGIG in the germline V gene (reference sequence). This CDR3 is built from 14 residues. CDR3 sequence (DNA): TGTGCCTGGAGTATAGAGTTTGGCAATCAGCCCCAGCATTTT. Translated, it gives CAWSIEFGNQPQHF.

J is TRBJ2-1 and V is TRBV18, with D possibly being TRBD2 (5 bases). Germline V gene lookup returns CDR1 KGHSH and CDR2 LQKENI. The CDR3 runs 15 residues. The V end lost 4 bases, the J end lost 7 bases, and 17 bases lay between the germline ends. DNA of the CDR3: TGTGCCAGCTCACAAACGACTATCTCTACTAATGAGCAGTTCTTC. Its protein is CASSQTTISTNEQFF.

The chain employs TRBV20-1 and TRBJ1-1; no firm D call. This CDR3 has 10 amino acids. Germline V gives CDR1 DFQATT, CDR2 SNEGSKA (reference sequence). With 7 bases removed from V and 3 bases from J, the gap between germline ends came to 6 bases. In DNA form, the CDR3 reads TGCAGTGAACGGGACACTGAAGCTTTCTTT. It codes for CSERDTEAFF.

This clone was counted only a few times. The CDR3 region is CASSFPTSANEQFF. The CDR3 DNA is TGTGCCAGCAGTTTCCCGACTAGCGCCAATGAGCAGTTCTTC. The V gene is TRBV28, the J gene TRBJ2-1; TRBD2 matches at 8 bases. CDR1 is MDHEN, CDR2 SYDVKM, per germline. The junction had 4 bases not matched to a gene; V was cut back by 3 bases and J by 6 bases. This CDR3 contains 14 residues.

The chain couples TRBV14 to TRBJ2-7; TRBD2 might be the D (6 bases). The CDR3 is 19 amino acids. V shed 3 bases and J shed 0 bases, with 24 bases lying between them. Germline V lookup: CDR1 SGHDN, CDR2 FVKESK. CDR3 in DNA: TGTGCCAGCAGCCAGGGACTTGGTGGGGCATGGTTGAGCTCCTACGAGCAGTACTTC. Its protein product is CASSQGLGGAWLSSYEQYF.

The chain employs TRBV4-1 and TRBJ2-7; 8 nucleotides line up with TRBD2. The CDR3 consists of 16 residues. Germline lookup yields CDR1 MGHRA and CDR2 YSYEKL. Trimming took 4 bases from V and 2 from J; bases not matched to a gene: 10. CDR3 DNA: TGCGCCAGCAGCCCACTAGCGGCAGTGAAACCCTACGAGCAGTACTTC. Translation gives CASSPLAAVKPYEQYF.

This chain connects TRBV3-1 (or the pseudogene TRBV3-2) to TRBJ1-2; a possible D gene is TRBD1 (5 bases). V dropped 2 bases and J dropped 2 bases, with 12 bases sitting between them. The CDR3 has 15 amino acids. The germline V gene encodes CDR1 LGHDT and CDR2 YNNKEL (reference sequence). The CDR3 loop reads CASSQPGDHNYGYTF. In DNA form, the CDR3 reads TGTGCCAGCAGCCAACCGGGGGACCACAACTATGGCTACACCTTC.

The V call is TRBV28, the J call TRBJ2-5; TRBD1 matches at 7 bases. V was pared by 1 base and J by 4 bases, with 12 bases of the junction left unmatched. Germline lookup yields CDR1 MDHEN and CDR2 SYDVKM. This CDR3 spans 17 amino acids. CDR3 bases: TGTGCCAGCAGTTTATACCCGATTCCGGACAGGCGAGAGACCCAGTACTTC. Residues: CASSLYPIPDRRETQYF.

V is TRBV6-2 or TRBV6-3 and J is TRBJ2-5, with 8 bases that match TRBD2. Trimming removed 3 bases from V and 5 bases from J; junction bases left unmatched: 8. This CDR3 is built from 15 residues. Germline V gene data show CDR1 as MNHEY and CDR2 as SVGEGT. CDR3 sequence reads: CASSYRQGLDETQYF. As DNA, the CDR3 is TGTGCCAGCAGTTATAGGCAGGGACTAGATGAGACCCAGTACTTC.

The count of this clone is one. The chain has TRBV5-4 and TRBJ1-2, with D possibly matching TRBD1 (5 bases). CDR3 length equals 14 residues. Germline V gives CDR1 SGHNT, CDR2 YYREEE (reference sequence). The V and J ends lost 2 bases and 7 bases respectively, with 15 bases between them. CDR3 bases: TGTGCCAGCAGCTTCTGGGGGGTATCCAGTGGCTACACCTTC. It is translated as CASSFWGVSSGYTF.

The chain combines TRBV25-1 with TRBJ2-7; 8 nucleotides agree with TRBD1. The germline V gene encodes CDR1 MGHDK and CDR2 SYGVNS. The CDR3 extends over 14 amino acids. Germline trimming cut 4 bases from V and 5 bases from J; bases unmatched to any gene: 7. The CDR3 is CASSGQGAVNEQYF. DNA for the CDR3: TGTGCCAGCAGTGGGCAGGGGGCTGTGAACGAGCAGTACTTC.

This chain connects TRBV27 to TRBJ1-1; weak D call: TRBD1 (5 bases). Germline CDR1 reads MNHEY; CDR2 reads SMNVEV (reference sequence). V dropped 1 base and J dropped 3 bases, with 12 bases sitting between them. CDR3 length: 15 residues. Written as DNA, the CDR3 is TGTGCCAGCAGTTTATATCCAGGGTCGGACACTGAAGCTTTCTTT. It codes for CASSLYPGSDTEAFF.

The J gene is TRBJ1-3, the V gene TRBV28; TRBD1 might be the D (6 bases). The CDR3 runs to 15 residues. V was trimmed by 5 bases and J by 3 bases, leaving 14 bases between them. The germline V gene has CDR1 MDHEN and CDR2 SYDVKM. The CDR3 nucleotides are TGTGCCAGCAGTCCCATAACAGGGTTTGGAAACACCATATATTTT. Protein product: CASSPITGFGNTIYF.

This clone was observed a single time. The rearrangement joins TRBV7-9 to TRBJ1-5; no firm D call. Germline V gene data show CDR1 as SEHNR and CDR2 as FQNEAQ (reference sequence). The V and J ends lost 1 base and 6 bases respectively, with 10 bases between them. The CDR3 is made up of 14 amino acids. The CDR3 DNA follows: TGTGCCAGCAGCTTAGGTGGTGTTAGTCAGCCCCAGCATTTT. Protein: CASSLGGVSQPQHF. The full variable domain, completed using reference TRBV7-9 and TRBJ1-5, is DTGVSQNPRHKITKRGQNVTFRCDPISEHNRLYWYRQTLGQGPEFLTYFQNEAQLEKSRLLSDRFSAERPKGSFSTLEIQRTEQGDSAMYLCASSLGGVSQPQHFGDGTRLSIL.